The clone carrying this TCR beta chain came up a few times. What it binds is unknown. This sample is drawn from a study of T cells in narcolepsy. About the research overall: Patients with NT1 or NT2 and healthy control donors were enrolled. Study-level results: Healthy controls reportedly lacked the autoreactive clonotypes serially found in patients' blood. Comparing one patient's CSF and blood CD4+ clonotypes highlighted HCRT- and TRIB2-specific autoreactive clonotypes. In some patient and control memory CD4+ samples, autoreactive clones were absent.

Sequenced by immunoSEQ multiplex PCR; TCRdb stores in-frame clones only, minus some. The repertoire includes around 31,000 clones, around 80% of them detected once, and 1.2% sits in the top ten. The CDR3 is 14 residues long. Per germline, CDR1 SGHRS and CDR2 YFSETQ. V gave up 4 bases and J gave up 3 bases, with 14 bases separating them. This chain joins TRBV5-1 and TRBJ2-7; D is possibly TRBD2 (5 bases). Sequencing was performed on CD45RA- memory CD4+ T cells from PBMCs. This receptor was identified in a human donor with narcolepsy. CDR3: CASSPGTALYEQYF. The CDR3 coding sequence is TGCGCCAGCAGCCCGGGAACCGCCCTCTACGAGCAGTACTTC. The full variable domain, its missing parts supplied by reference TRBV5-1 and TRBJ2-7, is KAGVTQTPRYLIKTRGQQVTLSCSPISGHRSVSWYQQTPGQGLQFLFEYFSETQRNKGNFPGRFSGRQFSNSRSEMNVSTLELGDSALYLCASSPGTALYEQYFGPGTRLTVT.